The clone carrying this T cell receptor (beta chain) showed up just a few times. Its antigen is still unknown. TCRdb reanalysed the 5' RACE reads using MiXCR and keeps one entry per CDR3 protein. The data hold 85,000 to 100,000 distinct CDR3 sequences, with 11% observed a single time. Germline CDR1 SGHRS, CDR2 YFSETQ. The CDR3 loop spans 17 amino acids. V shed 1 base, J shed 0 bases, and the junction held 6 bases outside the gene matches. This record belongs to a study of early T cells in non-severe SARS-CoV-2 infection. For the study at large: Alpha and beta chains were unpaired, from unsorted whole-blood bulk RNA.

General observations from the study: Database matching using VDJdb favored anti-spike CD8 responses, with private and CD4 specificities left missing.

This TCR came from an adult who was a healthcare worker with PCR-confirmed SARS-CoV-2 infection or an uninfected control (not recorded which). The sequencing used whole blood, collected at baseline. This chain uses TRBV5-1 with TRBJ2-3; 9 positions agree with TRBD2. The CDR3: CASSLQLAGSSTDTQYF. The CDR3 region has the DNA TGCGCCAGCAGCTTGCAACTAGCGGGTTCGAGCACAGATACGCAGTATTTT. Supplemented by reference TRBV5-1 and TRBJ2-3, the full variable domain reads KAGVTQTPRYLIKTRGQQVTLSCSPISGHRSVSWYQQTPGQGLQFLFEYFSETQRNKGNFPGRFSGRQFSNSRSEMNVSTLELGDSALYLCASSLQLAGSSTDTQYFGPGTRLTVL.